The 8 T cell receptor beta chains listed next were all sequenced from one sample in a study of control samples from healthy donors and cancer patients. Profiling relied on immunoSEQ multiplex PCR, and the TCRdb table lists in-frame clones only, not all of them. The sample holds under 100,000 clones, approximately 95% seen once. What was sequenced was blood. The receptors come from a woman aged 25 to 45 in good health.

V is TRBV6-2 or TRBV6-3 and J is TRBJ2-2; D gene unclear. Between the trimmed V and J ends, which lost 0 bases and 4 bases, there was a span of 15 bases. The CDR3 contains 17 residues. From germline, CDR1 is MNHEY and CDR2 SVGEGT. The CDR3 region has the DNA TGTGCCAGCAGTTACTCGCTTTGGACCTCGGGCACCGGGGAGCTGTTTTTT. Translating it yields CASSYSLWTSGTGELFF.

V is TRBV12-5 and J is TRBJ1-2, with TRBD1 matching 8 bases. Losses at the gene ends were 1 base for V and 5 bases for J; bases not matched to a gene: 12. CDR3 length: 17 amino acids. The V gene's germline CDR1 is LGHNT and CDR2 FRNRAP. The CDR3 coding sequence is TGTGCTAGTGGTTTGGATCTAAACCCGGGACAGGCTTATGGCTACACCTTC. Amino acid sequence: CASGLDLNPGQAYGYTF.

This clone was found once. The rearrangement uses TRBV29-1 and TRBJ1-1, with D perhaps TRBD1 (5 bases). Germline CDR1 and CDR2: SQVTM and ANQGSEA. CDR3 length: 12 residues. V shed 4 bases and J shed 7 bases, with 13 bases lying between them. CDR3 nucleotides: TGCAGCGTTGTGTGGGTTACAGGTGAAGCTTTCTTT. Translating it yields CSVVWVTGEAFF.

This rearrangement joins TRBV6-5 to TRBJ2-7; tentative D call: TRBD1 (6 bases). V lost 10 bases, J lost 5 bases, and 18 bases lay in between. Germline V gives CDR1 MNHEY, CDR2 SVGAGI. This CDR3 spans 13 amino acids. The CDR3 is CATVPGAGDEQYF. CDR3 DNA sequence: TGTGCCACCGTGCCCGGGGCAGGGGACGAGCAGTACTTC.

The V gene is TRBV7-9, the J gene TRBJ1-4, with 7 bases identical to TRBD1. Germline-derived CDR1 and CDR2 are SEHNR and FQNEAQ (reference sequence). V was clipped by 5 bases and J by 5 bases; unmatched bases: 5. This CDR3 has 14 amino acids. The CDR3, as DNA: TGTGCCAGCAGCCAAGGGACAGACAATGAAAAACTGTTTTTT. Amino acids: CASSQGTDNEKLFF. The entire variable domain, with the rest obtained from reference TRBV7-9 and TRBJ1-4, is as follows: DTGVSQNPRHKITKRGQNVTFRCDPISEHNRLYWYRQTLGQGPEFLTYFQNEAQLEKSRLLSDRFSAERPKGSFSTLEIQRTEQGDSAMYLCASSQGTDNEKLFFGSGTQLSVL.

CDR3 region: CASSLQAGGPTDTQYF. The DNA of the CDR3 is TGTGCCAGCAGTCTCCAAGCGGGGGGGCCGACAGATACGCAGTATTTT. This chain connects TRBV25-1 to TRBJ2-3; 10 positions match TRBD2. Germline V gene lookup returns CDR1 MGHDK and CDR2 SYGVNS. The CDR3 totals 16 residues. V was clipped by 5 bases and J by 3 bases; unmatched bases: 8.

On this clone itself: The same CDR3 also results from other DNA sequences found in this sample. The chain joins TRBV27 to TRBJ2-1; unclear D gene. V was cut by 3 bases and J by 3 bases, with 0 bases left in between. This CDR3 comprises 11 residues. The germline V gene encodes CDR1 MNHEY and CDR2 SMNVEV (reference sequence). The CDR3 nucleotides are TGTGCCAGCAGTTTCTACAATGAGCAGTTCTTC. It specifies CASSFYNEQFF.

This chain connects TRBV2 to TRBJ1-2; 7 nucleotides align to TRBD1. Germline CDR1 SNHLY, CDR2 FYNNEI. There are 14 residues in the CDR3. Germline trimming cut 6 bases from V and 4 bases from J; bases unmatched to any gene: 8. The CDR3 reads CASRAPGQTYGYTF. DNA of the CDR3: TGTGCCAGCAGGGCACCGGGACAGACCTATGGCTACACCTTC.